These T cell receptor beta chains were read from a single sample in a study of tumor and adjacent non-tumor tissue in lung cancer. TCRdb passed the multiplex PCR reads through MiXCR, listing each CDR3 protein once. In the table there are tens of thousands of distinct CDR3 sequences, less than 80% of which are singletons. Sample: lung tumor tissue. The receptor set was obtained from a man aged 55-75 years with non-small cell lung cancer. The CDR3 runs from the conserved cysteine through the conserved F or W. The D gene is left open where the match is weak. For some rows the clone size is stated as once, few or many, or as a class when expanded; others skip it.

D,size,V,J,DNA,CDR3
-,-,TRBV20-1,TRBJ2-7,TGCAGTGCACTGACAAGCGTGAGCTCGAGGCAGTACTTC,CSALTSVSSRQYF
-,many,TRBV4-1,TRBJ1-5,TGCGCCAGCAGCCAAGCACAGGGTGGATCTAATAGCAATCAGCCCCAGCATTTT,CASSQAQGGSNSNQPQHF
-,-,TRBV4-2,TRBJ1-2,TGTGTCAGCAGCCAAGATCTTGTGGGAGTTAACTATGGCTACACCTTC,CVSSQDLVGVNYGYTF
TRBD1,-,TRBV5-1,TRBJ2-5,TGCGCCAGCAGCTTGGAAGGGACAGCCCGATGGGACAGTATGGCCCAGTACTTC,CASSLEGTARWDSMAQYF
TRBD1,once,TRBV5-6,TRBJ1-2,TGTGCCAGCAGCCGGCACAGGGGTACAACAAGCTATGACTACACCTTC,CASSRHRGTTSYDYTF
-,once,TRBV5-6,TRBJ2-7,TGTGCCAGCACTTTTACAGTGGGAACCTACGAGCAGTACTTC,CASTFTVGTYEQYF
TRBD2,many,TRBV5-1,TRBJ2-2,TGCGCCAGCAGCCTGACTAGCGGGGGGACTAACACCGGGGAGCTGTTTTTT,CASSLTSGGTNTGELFF
TRBD2,medium-sized,TRBV5-1,TRBJ2-3,TGCGCCAGTCGACTAGCGGGGGCCACAGATACGCAGTATTTT,CASRLAGATDTQYF
TRBD2,-,TRBV11-2,TRBJ2-2,TGTGCCGGCAGCTCGGGACTAGCGGGAGCGAAGAATACCGGGGAGCTGTTTTTT,CAGSSGLAGAKNTGELFF
TRBD2,-,TRBV12-3/TRBV12-4,TRBJ2-3,TGTGCCACCAGTTTCTGCCCTCCCGGGACTAGCGGGAGTAGTGATACGCAGTATTTT,CATSFCPPGTSGSSDTQYF
-,-,TRBV28,TRBJ1-5,TGTGCCAGCAGTCCTCCCGGGTTCCGGTCCCAACATTTT,CASSPPGFRSQHF
-,-,TRBV7-9,TRBJ1-4,TGTGCAAGCAGCATTCCAGGGTCAGGGGCGTTT,CASSIPGSGAF
TRBD2,few,TRBV11-2,TRBJ2-1,TGTGCCATCAGCTTAGGGACTATCGGGAGATCCGCCTACAATGAGCAGTTCTTC,CAISLGTIGRSAYNEQFF
-,-,TRBV6-5,TRBJ2-6,TGTGCCAGCAGTTTGGGGGGCGCGGGGGCCAACGTCCTGGCTTTC,CASSLGGAGANVLAF
TRBD1,many,TRBV12-3/TRBV12-4,TRBJ1-4,TGTGCCAGCAGACCAGGACAGGGGTACGAAAAACTGTTTTTT,CASRPGQGYEKLFF
TRBD1,many,TRBV7-9,TRBJ2-1,TGTGCCAGCAGCTCGCAGGGGGTGCCCCCTGCCTTGGGGTTCTTC,CASSSQGVPPALGFF
TRBD2,-,TRBV6-6,TRBJ2-7,TGTGCCAGCAGCTATATACGGCGGGGGGGCGTATACGAGCAGTACTTC,CASSYIRRGGVYEQYF
-,once,TRBV4-3,TRBJ2-1,TGCGCCAGCATCCCAAAAAGACTTTACAATGAGCGGTTCTTC,CASIPKRLYNERFF
TRBD2,-,TRBV11-2,TRBJ2-5,TGTGGCAGTTTACACGGACTAGCCGTCCAAGAGACCCAGTACTTC,CGSLHGLAVQETQYF
TRBD2,many,TRBV28,TRBJ2-7,TGTGCCAGCGGTACTAGCGGGGGCATTTACGAGCAGTACTTC,CASGTSGGIYEQYF
-,-,TRBV6-6,TRBJ2-7,TGTGTCAACAAGGCCAGGGGAGATTCCTACGAGCAGTACTTC,CVNKARGDSYEQYF
TRBD2,-,TRBV5-1,TRBJ2-5,TGCGCCTGCAGCTTGGTGGGGAGGGGCCAAGAGACCCAGTACTTC,CACSLVGRGQETQYF
-,-,TRBV20-1,TRBJ1-1,TGCAGTGCTAGGGCGTCGGGGCGCAACATTGAAGCTTTCTTT,CSARASGRNIEAFF